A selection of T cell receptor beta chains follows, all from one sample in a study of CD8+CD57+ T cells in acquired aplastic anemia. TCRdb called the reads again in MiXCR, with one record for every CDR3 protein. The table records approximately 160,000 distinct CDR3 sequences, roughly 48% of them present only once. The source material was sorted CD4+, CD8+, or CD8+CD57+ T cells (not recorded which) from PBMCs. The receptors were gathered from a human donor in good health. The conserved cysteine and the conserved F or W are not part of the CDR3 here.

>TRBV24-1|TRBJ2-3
ATSDTTRTGSTDTQY
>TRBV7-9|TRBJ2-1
ASIDQGNEQF
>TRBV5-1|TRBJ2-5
ASSWRGGNQETQY
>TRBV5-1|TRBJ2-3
ASSLFAGVTDTQY
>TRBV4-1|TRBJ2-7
ASSQEGGQHEQY
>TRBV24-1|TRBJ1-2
ATSDFRAAPNYGYT
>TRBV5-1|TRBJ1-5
ASSLAPGQGNQPQH
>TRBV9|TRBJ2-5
ASSVSGRQETQY
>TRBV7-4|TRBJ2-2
ASSSIPGELF
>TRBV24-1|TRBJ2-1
ATSDFETGVNNEQF
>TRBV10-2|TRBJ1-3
ASSEGGAGNTIY
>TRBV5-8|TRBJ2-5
ASSPRTSQRETQY
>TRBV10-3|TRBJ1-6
AISEGRGINNSPLH
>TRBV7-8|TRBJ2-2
ASSPSGVGTGELF
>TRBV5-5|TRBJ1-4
VSSWGGGSVGEKLF
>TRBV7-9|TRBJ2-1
ASTPVGNEQF
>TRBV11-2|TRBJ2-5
ASSLYVSGGTQY
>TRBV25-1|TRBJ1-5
ASSEFPGQEGQPQH
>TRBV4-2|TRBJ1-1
ASSQDPEETEAF
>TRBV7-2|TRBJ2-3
ASSSTRGGADTQY
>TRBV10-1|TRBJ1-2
ASSSGGQGAYGYT
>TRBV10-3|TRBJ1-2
AIMSLGNGYT
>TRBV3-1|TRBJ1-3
ASSQGGGSGNTIY
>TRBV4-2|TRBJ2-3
ASSPPERLLTDTQY
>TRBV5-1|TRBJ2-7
ASSSTGISYEQY
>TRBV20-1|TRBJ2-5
SALLATGTETQY
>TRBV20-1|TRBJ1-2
SGRGSGFTVA
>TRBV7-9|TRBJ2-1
ASSSVAGLVYEQF
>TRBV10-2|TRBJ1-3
ASGSGGNTIY
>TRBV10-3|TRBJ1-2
AIRPDREDGYT
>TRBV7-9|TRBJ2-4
ASSLMGHEGDIQY
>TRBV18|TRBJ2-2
ASSPLGSTGELF
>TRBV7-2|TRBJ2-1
ASSLLNEQF
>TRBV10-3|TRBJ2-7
ASTGAYEQY
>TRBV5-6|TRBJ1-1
ASSGGGSNTEAF
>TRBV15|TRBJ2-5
ATSRRVGTGAVLETQY
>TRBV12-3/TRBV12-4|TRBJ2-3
ASSWTSGRPSTDTQY
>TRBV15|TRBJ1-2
ATSRGENGYT
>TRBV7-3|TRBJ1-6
ASSLNGSPLH
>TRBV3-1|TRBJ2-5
ASSQDPTSGAETQY
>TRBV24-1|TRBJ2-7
ATSSGGYEQY
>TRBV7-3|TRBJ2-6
ASSLGGGGANVLT
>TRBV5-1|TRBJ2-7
ASNYEGGPYEQY
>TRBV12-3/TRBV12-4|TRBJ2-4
ASSQGELAKNIQY
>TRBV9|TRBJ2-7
ARDFNSYEQY
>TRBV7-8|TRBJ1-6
ASSLVGTNNSPLH
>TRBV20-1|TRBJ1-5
SARVTPTQPQH